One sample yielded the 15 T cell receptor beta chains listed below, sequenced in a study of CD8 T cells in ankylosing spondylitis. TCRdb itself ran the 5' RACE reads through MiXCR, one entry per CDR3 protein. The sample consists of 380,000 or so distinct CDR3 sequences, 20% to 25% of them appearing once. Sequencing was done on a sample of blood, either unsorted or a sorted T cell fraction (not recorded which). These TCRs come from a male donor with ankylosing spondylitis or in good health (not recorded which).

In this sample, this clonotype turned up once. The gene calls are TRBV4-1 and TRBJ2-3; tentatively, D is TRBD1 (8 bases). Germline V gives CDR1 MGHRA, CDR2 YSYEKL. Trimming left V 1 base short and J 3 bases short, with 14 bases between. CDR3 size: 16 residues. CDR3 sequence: CASSQVLQGGTDTQYF. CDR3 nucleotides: TGCGCCAGCAGCCAAGTTCTACAGGGGGGGACAGATACGCAGTATTTT.

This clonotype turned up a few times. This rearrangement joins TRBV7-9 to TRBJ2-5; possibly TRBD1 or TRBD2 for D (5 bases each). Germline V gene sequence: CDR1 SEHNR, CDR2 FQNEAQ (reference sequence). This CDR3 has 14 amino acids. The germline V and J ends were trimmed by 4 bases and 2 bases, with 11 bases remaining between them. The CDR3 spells CASSSRGEQETQYF. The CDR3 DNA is TGTGCCAGCAGCTCTCGAGGGGAGCAAGAGACCCAGTACTTC.

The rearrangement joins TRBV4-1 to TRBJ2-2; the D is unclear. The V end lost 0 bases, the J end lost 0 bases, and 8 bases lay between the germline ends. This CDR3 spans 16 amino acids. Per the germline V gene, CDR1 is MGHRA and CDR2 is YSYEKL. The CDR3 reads CASSQETVANTGELFF. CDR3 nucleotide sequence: TGCGCCAGCAGCCAAGAAACAGTCGCGAACACCGGGGAGCTGTTTTTT.

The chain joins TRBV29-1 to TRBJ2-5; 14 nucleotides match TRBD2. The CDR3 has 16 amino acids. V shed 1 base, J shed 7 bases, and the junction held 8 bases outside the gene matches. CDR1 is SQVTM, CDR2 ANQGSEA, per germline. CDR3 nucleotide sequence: TGCAGCGTTGAAGGCGAGACTAGCGGGGGGGCGAGGACCCAGTACTTC. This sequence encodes CSVEGETSGGARTQYF. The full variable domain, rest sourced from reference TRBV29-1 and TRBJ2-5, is SAVISQKPSRDICQRGTSLTIQCQVDSQVTMMFWYRQQPGQSLTLIATANQGSEATYESGFVIDKFPISRPNLTFSTLTVSNMSPEDSSIYLCSVEGETSGGARTQYFGPGTRLLVL.

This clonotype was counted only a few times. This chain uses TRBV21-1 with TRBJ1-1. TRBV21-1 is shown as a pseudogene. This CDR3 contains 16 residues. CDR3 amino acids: CASSKVKAGRTRPAFF. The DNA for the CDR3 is TGTGCCAGCAGCAAAGTAAAGGCAGGTCGAACCCGACCAGCTTTCTTT.

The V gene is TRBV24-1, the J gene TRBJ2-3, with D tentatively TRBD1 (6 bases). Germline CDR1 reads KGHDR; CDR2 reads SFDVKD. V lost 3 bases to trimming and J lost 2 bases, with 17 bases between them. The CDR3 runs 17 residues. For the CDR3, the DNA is TGTGCCACCAGTGATCCTGGACAGCTCCCACCCACAGATACGCAGTATTTT. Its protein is CATSDPGQLPPTDTQYF.

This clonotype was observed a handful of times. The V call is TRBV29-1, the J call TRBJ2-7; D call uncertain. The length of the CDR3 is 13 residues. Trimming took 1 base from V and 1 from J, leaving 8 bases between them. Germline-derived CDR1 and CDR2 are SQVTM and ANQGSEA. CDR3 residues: CSVEGYGSYEQYF. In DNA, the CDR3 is TGCAGCGTTGAAGGGTACGGATCCTACGAGCAGTACTTC.

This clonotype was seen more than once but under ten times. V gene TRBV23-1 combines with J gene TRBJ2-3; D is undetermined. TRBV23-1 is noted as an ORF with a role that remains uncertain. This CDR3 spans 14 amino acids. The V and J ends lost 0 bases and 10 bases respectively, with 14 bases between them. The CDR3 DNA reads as TGCGCCAGCAGTCAATCACTTTTTAGGGAAGCGCAGTATTTT. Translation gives CASSQSLFREAQYF.

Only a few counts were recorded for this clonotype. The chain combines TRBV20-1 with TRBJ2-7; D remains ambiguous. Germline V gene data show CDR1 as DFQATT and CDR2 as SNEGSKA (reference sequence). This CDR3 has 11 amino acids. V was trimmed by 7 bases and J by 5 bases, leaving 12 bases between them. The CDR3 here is CSVVVAHEQYF. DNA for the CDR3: TGCAGTGTCGTAGTGGCCCACGAGCAGTACTTC.

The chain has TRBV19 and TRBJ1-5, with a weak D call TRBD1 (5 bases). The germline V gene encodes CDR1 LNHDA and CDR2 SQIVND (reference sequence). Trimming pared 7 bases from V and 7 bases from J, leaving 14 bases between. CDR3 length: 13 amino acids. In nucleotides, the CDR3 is TGTGCCAGTACTGGCCGGGGCCCACAGCCCCAGCATTTT. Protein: CASTGRGPQPQHF. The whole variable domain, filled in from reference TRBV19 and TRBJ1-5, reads DGGITQSPKYLFRKEGQNVTLSCEQNLNHDAMYWYRQDPGQGLRLIYYSQIVNDFQKGDIAEGYSVSREKKESFPLTVTSAQKNPTAFYLCASTGRGPQPQHFGDGTRLSIL.

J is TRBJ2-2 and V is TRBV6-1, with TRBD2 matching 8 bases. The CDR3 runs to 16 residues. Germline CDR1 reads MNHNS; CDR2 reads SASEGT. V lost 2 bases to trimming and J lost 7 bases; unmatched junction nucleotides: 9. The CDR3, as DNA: TGTGCCAGCAGTGAATTACGGGGGGGCGCCCACGGGGAGCTGTTTTTT. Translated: CASSELRGGAHGELFF.

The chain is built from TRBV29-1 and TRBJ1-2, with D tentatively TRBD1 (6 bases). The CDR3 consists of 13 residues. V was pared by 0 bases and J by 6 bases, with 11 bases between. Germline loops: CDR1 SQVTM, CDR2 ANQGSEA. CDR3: CSVEEQGWNGYTF. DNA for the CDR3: TGCAGCGTTGAAGAGCAGGGGTGGAATGGCTACACCTTC.

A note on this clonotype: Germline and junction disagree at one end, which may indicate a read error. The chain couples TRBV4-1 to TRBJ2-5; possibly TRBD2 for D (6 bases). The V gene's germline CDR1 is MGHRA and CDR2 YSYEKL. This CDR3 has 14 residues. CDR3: CASSQDRGWETQYF. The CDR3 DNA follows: TGCGCCAGTAGCCAAGATCGGGGGTGGGAGACCCAGTACTTC.

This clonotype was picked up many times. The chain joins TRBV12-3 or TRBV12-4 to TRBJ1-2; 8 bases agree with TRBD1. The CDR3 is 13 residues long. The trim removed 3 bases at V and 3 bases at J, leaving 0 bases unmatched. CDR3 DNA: TGTGCCAGCAGTTTGGGACAGGACTATGGCTACACCTTC. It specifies CASSLGQDYGYTF.

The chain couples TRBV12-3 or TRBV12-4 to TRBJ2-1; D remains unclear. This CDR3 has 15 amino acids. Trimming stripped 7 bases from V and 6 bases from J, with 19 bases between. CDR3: CASTQSSTLGNEQFF. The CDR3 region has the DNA TGTGCCAGCACCCAATCTAGTACGCTGGGCAATGAGCAGTTCTTC.